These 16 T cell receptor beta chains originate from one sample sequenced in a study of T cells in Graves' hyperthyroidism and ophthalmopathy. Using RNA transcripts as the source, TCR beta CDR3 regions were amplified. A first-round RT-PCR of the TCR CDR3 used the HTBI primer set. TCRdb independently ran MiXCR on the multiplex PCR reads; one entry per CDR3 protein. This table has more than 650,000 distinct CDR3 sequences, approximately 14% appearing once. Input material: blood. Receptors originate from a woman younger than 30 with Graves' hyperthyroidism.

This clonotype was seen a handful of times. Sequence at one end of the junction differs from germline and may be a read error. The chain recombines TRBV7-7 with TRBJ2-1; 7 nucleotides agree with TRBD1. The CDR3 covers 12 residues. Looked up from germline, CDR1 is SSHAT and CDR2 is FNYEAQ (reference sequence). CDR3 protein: CASSNRGSEQFF. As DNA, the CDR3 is TGTGCTAGCAGTAACAGGGGCAGTGAGCAGTTCTTC.

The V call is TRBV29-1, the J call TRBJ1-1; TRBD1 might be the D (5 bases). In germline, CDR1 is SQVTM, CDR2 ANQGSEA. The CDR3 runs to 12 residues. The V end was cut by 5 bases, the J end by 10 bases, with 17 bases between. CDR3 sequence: CSVHTGTDGAFF. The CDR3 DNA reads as TGCAGCGTTCACACCGGGACGGATGGAGCTTTCTTT.

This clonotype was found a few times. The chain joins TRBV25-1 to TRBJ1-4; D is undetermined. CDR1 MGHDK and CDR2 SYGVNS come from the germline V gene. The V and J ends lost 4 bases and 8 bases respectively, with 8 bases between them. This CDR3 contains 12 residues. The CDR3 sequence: CASSVNGEKLFF. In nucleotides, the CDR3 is TGTGCCAGCAGTGTCAACGGGGAAAAACTGTTTTTT.

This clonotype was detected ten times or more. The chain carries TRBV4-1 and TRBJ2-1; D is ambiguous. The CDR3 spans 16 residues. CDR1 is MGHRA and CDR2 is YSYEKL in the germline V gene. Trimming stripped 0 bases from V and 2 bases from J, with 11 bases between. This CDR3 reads CASSQDYRVPYNEQFF. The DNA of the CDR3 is TGCGCCAGCAGCCAAGACTACAGAGTCCCCTACAATGAGCAGTTCTTC.

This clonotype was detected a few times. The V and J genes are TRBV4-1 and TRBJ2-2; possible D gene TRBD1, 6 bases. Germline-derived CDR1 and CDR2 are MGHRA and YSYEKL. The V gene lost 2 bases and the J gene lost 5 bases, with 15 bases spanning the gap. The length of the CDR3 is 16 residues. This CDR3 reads CASSQSTGSMTGELFF. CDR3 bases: TGCGCCAGCAGCCAAAGCACAGGGTCGATGACCGGGGAGCTGTTTTTT.

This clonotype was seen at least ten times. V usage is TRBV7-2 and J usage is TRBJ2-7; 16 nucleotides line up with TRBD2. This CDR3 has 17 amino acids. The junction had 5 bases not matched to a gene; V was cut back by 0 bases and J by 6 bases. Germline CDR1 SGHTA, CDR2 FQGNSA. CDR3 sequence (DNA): TGTGCCAGCAGCTTAGCACAGGGGACTAGCGGGAGGGGCGAGCAGTACTTC. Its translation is CASSLAQGTSGRGEQYF.

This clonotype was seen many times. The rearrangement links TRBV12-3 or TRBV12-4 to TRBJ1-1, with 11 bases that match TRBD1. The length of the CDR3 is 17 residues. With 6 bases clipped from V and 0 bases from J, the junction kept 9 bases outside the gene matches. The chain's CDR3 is CASRSIGTGGMNTEAFF. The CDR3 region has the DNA TGTGCCAGCAGATCAATAGGGACAGGGGGAATGAACACTGAAGCTTTCTTT.

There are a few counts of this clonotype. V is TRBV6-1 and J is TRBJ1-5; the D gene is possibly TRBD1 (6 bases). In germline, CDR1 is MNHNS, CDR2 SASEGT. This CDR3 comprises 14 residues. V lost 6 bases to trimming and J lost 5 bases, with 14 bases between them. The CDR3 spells CASSNRVRDQPQHF. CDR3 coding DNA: TGTGCCAGCAGCAACAGGGTACGCGATCAGCCCCAGCATTTT.

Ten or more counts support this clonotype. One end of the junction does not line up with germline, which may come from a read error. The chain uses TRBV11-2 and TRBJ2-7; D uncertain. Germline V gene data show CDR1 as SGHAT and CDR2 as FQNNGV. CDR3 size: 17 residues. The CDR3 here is CASSSTYPGPSSYEQHF. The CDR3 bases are TGTGCCAGCAGCTCGACATACCCGGGCCCAAGCTCCTACGAGCAGCACTTC.

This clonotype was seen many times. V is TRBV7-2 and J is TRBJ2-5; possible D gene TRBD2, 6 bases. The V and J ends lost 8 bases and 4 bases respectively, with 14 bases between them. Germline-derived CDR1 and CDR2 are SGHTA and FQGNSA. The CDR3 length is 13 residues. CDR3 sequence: CASARLGGETQYF. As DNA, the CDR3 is TGTGCCAGCGCGCGACTAGGAGGAGAGACCCAGTACTTC.

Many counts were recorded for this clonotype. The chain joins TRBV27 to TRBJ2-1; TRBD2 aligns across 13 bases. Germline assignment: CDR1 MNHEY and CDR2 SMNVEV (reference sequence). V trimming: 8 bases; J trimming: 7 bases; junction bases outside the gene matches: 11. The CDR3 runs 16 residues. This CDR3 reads CASGSGTSGVWNEQFF. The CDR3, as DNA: TGTGCCAGCGGTTCCGGGACTAGCGGGGTATGGAATGAGCAGTTCTTC.

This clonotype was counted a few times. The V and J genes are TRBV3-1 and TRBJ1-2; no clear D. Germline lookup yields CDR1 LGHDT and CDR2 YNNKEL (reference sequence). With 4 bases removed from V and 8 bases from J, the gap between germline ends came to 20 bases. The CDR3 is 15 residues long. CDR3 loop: CASSPSTSGIGGYTF. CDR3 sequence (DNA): TGTGCCAGCAGCCCTTCTACCTCTGGGATTGGGGGCTACACCTTC.

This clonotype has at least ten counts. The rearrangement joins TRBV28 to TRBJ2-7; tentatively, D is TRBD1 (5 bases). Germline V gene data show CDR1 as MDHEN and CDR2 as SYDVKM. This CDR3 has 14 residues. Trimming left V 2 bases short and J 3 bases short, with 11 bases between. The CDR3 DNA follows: TGTGCCAGCAGTTTAGATCAGGGATTCTACGAGCAGTACTTC. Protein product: CASSLDQGFYEQYF.

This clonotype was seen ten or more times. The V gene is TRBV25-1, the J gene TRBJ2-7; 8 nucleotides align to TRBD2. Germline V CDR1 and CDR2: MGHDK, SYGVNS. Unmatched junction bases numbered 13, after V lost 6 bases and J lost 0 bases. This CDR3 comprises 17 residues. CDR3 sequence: CASSGLGGDTFSYEQYF. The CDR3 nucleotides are TGTGCCAGCAGCGGCCTCGGGGGGGACACATTCTCCTACGAGCAGTACTTC.

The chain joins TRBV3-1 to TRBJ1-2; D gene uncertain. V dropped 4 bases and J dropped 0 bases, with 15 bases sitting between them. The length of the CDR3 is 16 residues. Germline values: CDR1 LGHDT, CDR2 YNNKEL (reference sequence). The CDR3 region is CASSPRTYRPNYGYTF. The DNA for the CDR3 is TGTGCCAGCAGCCCAAGGACGTATCGACCTAACTATGGCTACACCTTC.

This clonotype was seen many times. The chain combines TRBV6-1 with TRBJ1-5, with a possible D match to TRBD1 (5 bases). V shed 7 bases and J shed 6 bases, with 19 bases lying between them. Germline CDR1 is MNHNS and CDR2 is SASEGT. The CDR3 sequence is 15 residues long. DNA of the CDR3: TGTGCCAGCACCCTGGGGGGAACACAAGGTCAGCCCCAGCATTTT. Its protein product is CASTLGGTQGQPQHF.